The 24 T cell receptor beta chains given below trace back to one sample, sequenced in a study of blood T cell repertoires in COVID-19. The repertoire was sequenced with immunoSEQ multiplex PCR; TCRdb's copy has only in-frame clones and lacks some. The sample has over 200,000 clones; more than 80% are singletons. The sample taken for sequencing was PBMCs or T cells enriched from blood (not recorded which). These receptor sequences come from a man aged 35-49 years who had recovered from COVID-19.

Only one count was recorded for this clone. The CDR3: CASSVQGNEQFF. CDR3 coding DNA: TGTGCCAGCAGTGTTCAGGGCAATGAGCAGTTCTTC. The rearrangement joins TRBV2 to TRBJ2-1; a weak D match, TRBD1 (5 bases). CDR1 is SNHLY and CDR2 is FYNNEI in the germline V gene. Trimming took off 4 bases at V and 6 bases at J, with 7 bases between the two ends. The CDR3 totals 12 residues.

This clone was detected once. The V gene is TRBV4-1, the J gene TRBJ1-4; D gene uncertain. Per germline, CDR1 MGHRA and CDR2 YSYEKL. The germline V and J ends were trimmed by 0 bases and 7 bases, with 9 bases remaining between them. The CDR3 totals 14 residues. CDR3 residues: CASSQEHITEKLFF. CDR3 DNA sequence: TGCGCCAGCAGCCAAGAACACATTACTGAAAAACTGTTTTTT.

This clone was found a few times. The chain has TRBV7-8 and TRBJ2-7; D is perhaps TRBD1 (6 bases). Germline V gives CDR1 SGHVS, CDR2 FQNEAQ. The length of the CDR3 is 14 residues. V was pared by 5 bases and J by 2 bases, with 13 bases between. CDR3: CASSLQGPTYEQYF. In nucleotides, the CDR3 is TGTGCCAGCAGCCTACAGGGACCGACCTACGAGCAGTACTTC.

J is TRBJ2-7 and V is TRBV19, with 9 bases lining up with TRBD2. After removal of 4 bases from V and 3 bases from J, the junction contained 13 bases not matched to a gene. The CDR3 is made up of 17 amino acids. From germline, CDR1 is LNHDA and CDR2 SQIVND (reference sequence). The CDR3 DNA follows: TGTGCCAGTAGTAGAACCCCTAGCGGGACAGCCGGCTACGAGCAGTACTTC. Its protein product is CASSRTPSGTAGYEQYF.

This rearrangement joins TRBV7-6 to TRBJ1-3; the match to TRBD1 covers 7 bases. Germline assignment: CDR1 SGHVS and CDR2 FNYEAQ. The CDR3 is made up of 14 amino acids. Losses at the gene ends were 4 bases for V and 6 bases for J; bases not matched to a gene: 6. The CDR3 sequence is CASSSGQPLNTIYF. For the CDR3, the DNA is TGTGCCAGCAGCTCGGGACAGCCTTTAAACACCATATATTTT.

This clone was picked up a small number of times. The chain is built from TRBV7-7 and TRBJ1-5; no clear D gene. The CDR3 has 13 residues. Per the germline V gene, CDR1 is SSHAT and CDR2 is FNYEAQ (reference sequence). The V gene lost 0 bases and the J gene lost 4 bases, with 4 bases spanning the gap. The chain's CDR3 is CASSLAENQPQHF. The CDR3 nucleotides are TGTGCCAGCAGCTTAGCCGAGAATCAGCCCCAGCATTTT.

A few counts support this clone. J is TRBJ2-5 and V is TRBV2; the match to TRBD2 covers 8 bases. Germline CDR1 is SNHLY and CDR2 is FYNNEI. The CDR3 spans 16 residues. Trimming at V came to 10 bases and at J to 4 bases, leaving 17 bases not matched to a gene. CDR3 sequence (DNA): TGTGCCATCGGGGGGGGTAGCGGGTTGGAAGGAGAGACCCAGTACTTC. It codes for CAIGGGSGLEGETQYF.

The genes are TRBV6-5 and TRBJ1-1, with D tentatively TRBD1 (5 bases). The V end was cut by 5 bases, the J end by 0 bases, with 10 bases between. CDR3 length equals 14 residues. Germline values: CDR1 MNHEY, CDR2 SVGAGI. In DNA form, the CDR3 reads TGTGCCAGCAGTCTGGGGGGTCTGAACACTGAAGCTTTCTTT. Translation: CASSLGGLNTEAFF.

A few counts support this clone. V is TRBV5-4 and J is TRBJ1-4, with a possible D match to TRBD1 (5 bases). CDR3 size: 14 residues. Trimming took off 4 bases at V and 7 bases at J, with 14 bases between the two ends. CDR1 SGHNT and CDR2 YYREEE come from the germline V gene (reference sequence). CDR3 loop: CASSQGRGTEKLFF. The CDR3 nucleotides read TGTGCCAGCAGCCAGGGCCGCGGGACTGAAAAACTGTTTTTT.

This clone is a singleton in its sample. The chain's CDR3 is CASSLSGIYTEAFF. CDR3 DNA sequence: TGTGCCAGCAGCTTGAGCGGGATATACACTGAAGCTTTCTTT. The chain recombines TRBV5-8 with TRBJ1-1; D is uncertain. The CDR3 length is 14 residues. CDR1 SGHTS and CDR2 YDEGEE come from the germline V gene. Deletions cut 1 base from V and 3 bases from J, with 10 bases between.

The chain couples TRBV4-1 to TRBJ2-7; 11 bases fit TRBD2. Germline CDR1 reads MGHRA; CDR2 reads YSYEKL. CDR3 length: 15 residues. V shed 3 bases and J 6 bases; nucleotides not matched to a gene: 7. The CDR3 here is CASSQVTSGNSEQYF. CDR3 DNA sequence: TGCGCCAGCAGCCAGGTGACTAGCGGGAATTCCGAGCAGTACTTC.

The V gene is TRBV5-1, the J gene TRBJ2-3, with 7 bases fitting TRBD2. V lost 7 bases and J lost 4; bases outside the gene matches: 9. Per germline, CDR1 SGHRS and CDR2 YFSETQ. The CDR3 sequence is 14 residues long. The CDR3 DNA sequence: TGCGCCAGCTCTCAGGGTAGCGGGCCAGATACGCAGTATTTT. Protein sequence: CASSQGSGPDTQYF.

The J gene is TRBJ1-4, the V gene TRBV2; TRBD1 matches at 9 bases. The J segment lost 5 bases and the V segment lost 5 bases, leaving 6 bases of the junction unmatched. Germline assignment: CDR1 SNHLY and CDR2 FYNNEI. The length of the CDR3 is 15 residues. The CDR3 nucleotides are TGTGCCAGCAGTCTCTCCGGGACAGGGAATGAAAAACTGTTTTTT. The encoded protein is CASSLSGTGNEKLFF.

The chain is built from TRBV5-4 and TRBJ2-7, with 7 bases that match TRBD2. CDR3 size: 13 residues. V shed 4 bases, J shed 6 bases, and the junction held 7 bases outside the gene matches. Germline V gene sequence: CDR1 SGHNT, CDR2 YYREEE (reference sequence). DNA of the CDR3: TGTGCCAGCAGCGAAGGACTAGTAGGCGAGCAGTACTTC. It encodes CASSEGLVGEQYF.

J is TRBJ2-1 and V is TRBV10-2, with 13 bases that match TRBD2. The CDR3 has 16 residues. CDR1 is WSHSY, CDR2 SAAADI, per germline. Germline trimming cut 6 bases from V and 10 bases from J; bases unmatched to any gene: 12. The CDR3 coding sequence is TGCGCCAGCAGCAAACCGGGACTAGCGGGATCTCACGAGCAGTTCTTC. Amino acid sequence: CASSKPGLAGSHEQFF.

V usage is TRBV5-1 and J usage is TRBJ2-3; D possibly corresponds to TRBD2 (6 bases). V lost 0 bases to trimming and J lost 0 bases, with 14 bases between them. Germline V gene data show CDR1 as SGHRS and CDR2 as YFSETQ. The CDR3 is 17 residues long. CDR3 bases: TGCGCCAGCAGCTTGGGAGTGCAGGCGGGGAGCACAGATACGCAGTATTTT. It yields the protein CASSLGVQAGSTDTQYF.

V is TRBV12-5 and J is TRBJ2-7; 8 positions match TRBD1. CDR1 is LGHNT and CDR2 is FRNRAP in the germline V gene. This CDR3 has 17 residues. Trimming took 1 base from V and 4 from J; bases not matched to a gene: 12. The CDR3 nucleotides read TGTGCTAGTGGTTTGGACCATACCGGGACAGGTCAATACGAGCAGTACTTC. Protein sequence: CASGLDHTGTGQYEQYF.

This clone was picked up one time. The chain links TRBV7-6 to TRBJ1-5; D remains unclear. The germline gives CDR1 SGHVS, CDR2 FNYEAQ. With 0 bases removed from V and 7 bases from J, the gap between germline ends came to 13 bases. CDR3 length: 15 residues. CDR3 loop: CASSLAPDVSQPQHF. CDR3 nucleotide sequence: TGTGCCAGCAGCTTAGCCCCCGATGTAAGCCAGCCCCAGCATTTT.

V and J are TRBV29-1 and TRBJ2-7, with 10 bases lining up with TRBD2. This CDR3 has 14 residues. Germline V gene lookup returns CDR1 SQVTM and CDR2 ANQGSEA. The J segment lost 6 bases and the V segment lost 4 bases, leaving 9 bases of the junction unmatched. CDR3 protein: CSVGILAGVGEQYF. CDR3 nucleotides: TGCAGCGTTGGTATCCTAGCGGGAGTCGGCGAGCAGTACTTC.

This clone was found once. The chain recombines TRBV28 with TRBJ2-5, with 7 bases fitting TRBD1. CDR3 size: 15 residues. In germline, CDR1 is MDHEN, CDR2 SYDVKM. Unmatched junction bases numbered 10, after V lost 2 bases and J lost 7 bases. The DNA for the CDR3 is TGTGCCAGCAGTTTAACCGGGACAGAAAGATTGACCCAGTACTTC. This gives the protein CASSLTGTERLTQYF.

The chain uses TRBV11-2 and TRBJ2-1, with 10 bases lining up with TRBD2. This CDR3 has 16 amino acids. With 5 bases clipped from V and 9 bases from J, the junction kept 13 bases outside the gene matches. Germline values: CDR1 SGHAT, CDR2 FQNNGV. CDR3 sequence: CASSRPGLANFPEQFF. The CDR3 DNA follows: TGTGCCAGCAGCCGACCGGGACTAGCGAACTTTCCTGAGCAGTTCTTC.

The chain carries TRBV7-9 and TRBJ2-3; weak D call: TRBD2 (7 bases). The germline V gene has CDR1 SEHNR and CDR2 FQNEAQ (reference sequence). V lost 5 bases to trimming and J lost 11 bases, with 26 bases between them. The CDR3 sequence is 16 residues long. CDR3 sequence reads: CASSLTLGQGGGMQYF. The DNA for the CDR3 is TGTGCCAGCAGCCTCACCCTTGGGCAGGGAGGGGGGATGCAGTATTTT.

The chain couples TRBV3-1 (or the pseudogene TRBV3-2) to TRBJ1-3; no firm D call. The germline V gene has CDR1 LGHDT and CDR2 YNNKEL (reference sequence). The CDR3 runs to 14 residues. Trimming left V 1 base short and J 4 bases short, with 8 bases between. The CDR3 loop reads CASSQGSTGNTIYF. The CDR3 nucleotides are TGTGCCAGCAGCCAAGGAAGCACGGGAAACACCATATATTTT.

CDR3 amino acids: CASSQVSGQGYNEQFF. CDR3 sequence (DNA): TGTGCCAGCAGCCAAGTATCGGGACAGGGGTACAATGAGCAGTTCTTC. V is TRBV3-1 (or the pseudogene TRBV3-2) and J is TRBJ2-1, with 10 bases that match TRBD1. This CDR3 comprises 16 residues. Trimming took 1 base from V and 4 from J; bases not matched to a gene: 4. Germline V CDR1 and CDR2: LGHDT, YNNKEL (reference sequence).